This T cell receptor beta chain was observed in a study of blood T cell repertoires in COVID-19. Study overall: Sources were T cells, B-cell-depleted T cells, or PBMCs; the material itself was cDNA or gDNA.

As originally analysed: Nucleated cell number was recorded as an estimate derived from reference gene primer amplification. Clones were read by immunoSEQ multiplex PCR, and TCRdb kept only the in-frame ones, dropping some. V, J and clone size are those of that table, while D and trimming were read from the DNA. The sample shows roughly 210,000 clones, roughly nine tenths of them seen only once. The CDR3 covers 17 residues. Germline V lookup: CDR1 SGHNT, CDR2 YYREEE (reference sequence). V shed 4 bases, J shed 5 bases, and the junction held 14 bases outside the gene matches. The V and J genes are TRBV5-4 and TRBJ2-2, with TRBD2 matching 7 bases. The clonotype originates from a man aged 70-80 years with acute or convalescent COVID-19. Sequences were obtained from peripheral blood. Here the CDR3 DNA reads TGTGCCAGCAGCCCCCTGGGGGGGGGACTATCAACCGGGGAGCTGTTTTTT. This encodes CASSPLGGGLSTGELFF.